This entry lists 30 T cell receptor beta chains sequenced from one sample in a study of cytomegalovirus exposure and HLA in healthy donors. TCRdb's table, derived via immunoSEQ multiplex PCR, lists solely in-frame clones and lacks some. In the table there are over 150,000 clones, 85% of which are singletons. The sample comprised PBMCs. Source of these receptors: a man aged 18 to 29 in good health and CMV-seropositive.

This rearrangement joins TRBV2 to TRBJ2-1; a possible D gene is TRBD1 (6 bases). Trimming took off 10 bases at V and 7 bases at J, with 26 bases between the two ends. This CDR3 has 16 amino acids. Germline V gene lookup returns CDR1 SNHLY and CDR2 FYNNEI. CDR3 residues: CATTTTLRERGNEQFF. The CDR3 nucleotides read TGTGCCACCACGACTACCTTAAGGGAAAGGGGGAATGAGCAGTTCTTC.

V usage is TRBV28 and J usage is TRBJ2-7; TRBD2 matches at 12 bases. The CDR3 extends over 18 amino acids. The J segment lost 7 bases and the V segment lost 6 bases, leaving 19 bases of the junction unmatched. Germline V gene sequence: CDR1 MDHEN, CDR2 SYDVKM. The CDR3 loop reads CASSSRVMLAGGLEEQYF. The CDR3 DNA reads TGTGCCAGCAGCTCCAGGGTGATGCTAGCGGGGGGGCTTGAAGAGCAGTACTTC.

The rearrangement joins TRBV27 to TRBJ2-1, with 10 positions matching TRBD1. With 4 bases clipped from V and 2 bases from J, the junction kept 11 bases outside the gene matches. Germline CDR1 is MNHEY and CDR2 is SMNVEV (reference sequence). This CDR3 spans 18 amino acids. CDR3: CASSSRYLDRGPYNEQFF. CDR3 bases: TGTGCCAGCAGTTCCAGATACCTAGACAGGGGGCCCTACAATGAGCAGTTCTTC.

The chain recombines TRBV7-9 with TRBJ2-1; 9 nucleotides match TRBD1. The J segment lost 6 bases and the V segment lost 3 bases, leaving 6 bases of the junction unmatched. The CDR3 consists of 15 residues. Germline CDR1 SEHNR, CDR2 FQNEAQ (reference sequence). CDR3 sequence: CASSLVGQGRNEQFF. CDR3 bases: TGTGCCAGCAGCTTGGTGGGACAGGGACGCAATGAGCAGTTCTTC.

The chain is built from TRBV18 and TRBJ2-1; 9 nucleotides match TRBD1. Per germline, CDR1 KGHSH and CDR2 LQKENI. The CDR3 covers 15 residues. V shed 0 bases and J 10 bases; nucleotides not matched to a gene: 7. The CDR3 nucleotides are TGTGCCAGCTCACCACCGGGACAGGGTTCCCGGGAGCAGTTCTTC. This encodes CASSPPGQGSREQFF.

The rearrangement uses TRBV7-9 and TRBJ1-2; TRBD1 matches at 7 bases. The CDR3 totals 13 residues. V lost 1 base to trimming and J lost 4 bases; unmatched junction nucleotides: 0. Germline-derived CDR1 and CDR2 are SEHNR and FQNEAQ (reference sequence). CDR3: CASSLDRGYGYTF. Written as DNA, the CDR3 is TGTGCCAGCAGCTTAGACAGGGGCTATGGCTACACCTTC.

This clone was counted once. The chain employs TRBV6-1 and TRBJ2-7, with a possible D match to TRBD2 (6 bases). Trimming cost V 1 base and J 6 bases, with 16 bases left between them. This CDR3 is built from 15 residues. Germline V gene data show CDR1 as MNHNS and CDR2 as SASEGT. The CDR3 region is CASSEVLGLGGEQYF. The DNA for the CDR3 is TGTGCCAGCAGTGAAGTATTAGGGCTCGGGGGCGAGCAGTACTTC.

V gene TRBV2 combines with J gene TRBJ2-7, with a weak D call TRBD2 (6 bases). The V gene lost 6 bases and the J gene lost 2 bases, with 11 bases spanning the gap. Looked up from germline, CDR1 is SNHLY and CDR2 is FYNNEI. The CDR3 is 13 residues long. The CDR3 sequence: CASRDYTAYEQYF. The CDR3 DNA sequence: TGTGCCAGCAGGGACTATACGGCCTACGAGCAGTACTTC. The full variable domain, its missing parts supplied by reference TRBV2 and TRBJ2-7, is EPEVTQTPSHQVTQMGQEVILRCVPISNHLYFYWYRQILGQKVEFLVSFYNNEISEKSEIFDDQFSVERPDGSNFTLKIRSTKLEDSAMYFCASRDYTAYEQYFGPGTRLTVT.

This chain uses TRBV19 with TRBJ2-7; maybe TRBD1 (6 bases). Trimming removed 3 bases from V and 3 bases from J, with 12 bases in between. The CDR3 has 14 amino acids. CDR1 and CDR2 (germline): LNHDA, SQIVND (reference sequence). Here the CDR3 DNA reads TGTGCCAGTAGTATTACAGGGTCTAACTACGAGCAGTACTTC. This gives the protein CASSITGSNYEQYF.

The chain couples TRBV13 to TRBJ1-1; 11 positions agree with TRBD1. Trimming cost V 5 bases and J 6 bases; bases outside gene matches: 14. CDR3 length equals 17 residues. Germline V gives CDR1 PRHDT, CDR2 FYEKMQ (reference sequence). The CDR3 is CASSLAMDRGPKAEAFF. The CDR3 DNA reads TGTGCCAGCAGCCTAGCAATGGACAGGGGGCCCAAAGCTGAAGCTTTCTTT.

The chain joins TRBV7-9 to TRBJ2-1; the D gene is possibly TRBD2 (7 bases). The germline V gene has CDR1 SEHNR and CDR2 FQNEAQ (reference sequence). The CDR3 has 15 amino acids. Between the trimmed V and J ends, which lost 8 bases and 2 bases, there was a span of 16 bases. The CDR3 here is CASLDRTRPYNEQFF. CDR3 in DNA: TGTGCCAGCCTAGACAGGACTAGGCCCTACAATGAGCAGTTCTTC.

The chain uses TRBV28 and TRBJ2-7, with D tentatively TRBD2 (6 bases). Germline CDR1 MDHEN, CDR2 SYDVKM. This CDR3 is built from 13 residues. Deletions cut 8 bases from V and 5 bases from J, with 16 bases between. Written as DNA, the CDR3 is TGTGCCAGCCGTGGCGGGAAGCGTAACGAGCAGTACTTC. Translated, it gives CASRGGKRNEQYF. The entire variable domain, with the rest obtained from reference TRBV28 and TRBJ2-7, is as follows: DVKVTQSSRYLVKRTGEKVFLECVQDMDHENMFWYRQDPGLGLRLIYFSYDVKMKEKGDIPEGYSVSREKKERFSLILESASTNQTSMYLCASRGGKRNEQYFGPGTRLTVT.

The chain joins TRBV28 to TRBJ2-1; a possible D gene is TRBD2 (6 bases). Germline CDR1 is MDHEN and CDR2 is SYDVKM. The CDR3 length is 12 residues. V was pared by 3 bases and J by 14 bases, with 14 bases between. The CDR3 loop is CASSFATRGEFF. The DNA for the CDR3 is TGTGCCAGCAGTTTTGCTACCCGCGGGGAGTTCTTC.

This clone was picked up one time. The chain carries TRBV5-6 and TRBJ2-7; D is perhaps TRBD2 (6 bases). CDR1 and CDR2 from the germline V gene are SGHDT and YYEEEE. The CDR3 spans 13 residues. V lost 2 bases and J lost 0, with 6 bases in between. In nucleotides, the CDR3 is TGTGCCAGCAGCTTAGCGGGCTCCTACGAGCAGTACTTC. Translation: CASSLAGSYEQYF. Looking up the rest from reference TRBV5-6 and TRBJ2-7 gives the full variable domain: DAGVTQSPTHLIKTRGQQVTLRCSPKSGHDTVSWYQQALGQGPQFIFQYYEEEERQRGNFPDRFSGHQFPNYSSELNVNALLLGDSALYLCASSLAGSYEQYFGPGTRLTVT.

CDR3 loop: CASSVDREVHEQYF. As DNA, the CDR3 is TGCGCCAGCAGTGTGGACAGGGAAGTTCACGAGCAGTACTTC. J is TRBJ2-7 and V is TRBV5-1; 8 bases are shared with TRBD1. The V gene end was trimmed by 5 bases and the J gene end by 5 bases; junction bases not matched to a gene: 9. Germline V gene sequence: CDR1 SGHRS, CDR2 YFSETQ. There are 14 residues in the CDR3. The full variable domain, with the rest looked up from reference TRBV5-1 and TRBJ2-7, is KAGVTQTPRYLIKTRGQQVTLSCSPISGHRSVSWYQQTPGQGLQFLFEYFSETQRNKGNFPGRFSGRQFSNSRSEMNVSTLELGDSALYLCASSVDREVHEQYFGPGTRLTVT.

The gene calls are TRBV6-5 and TRBJ2-2; possibly TRBD2 for D (6 bases). Between the trimmed V and J ends, which lost 0 bases and 4 bases, there was a span of 9 bases. CDR3 length: 15 residues. CDR1 MNHEY and CDR2 SVGAGI come from the germline V gene. CDR3 bases: TGTGCCAGCAGTTACTCTAGCGGATCCACCGGGGAGCTGTTTTTT. Translating gives CASSYSSGSTGELFF.

The DNA for the CDR3 is TGTGCCAGCAGTTACTCTGGGACAGGCCCCTACGAGCAGTACTTC. This encodes CASSYSGTGPYEQYF. The J gene is TRBJ2-7, the V gene TRBV6-5, with 8 bases that match TRBD1. Germline-derived CDR1 and CDR2 are MNHEY and SVGAGI. The CDR3 contains 15 residues. V gave up 0 bases and J gave up 2 bases; unmatched junction bases: 3.

The chain employs TRBV6-5 and TRBJ2-7; D call uncertain. The CDR3 extends over 13 amino acids. CDR1 is MNHEY, CDR2 SVGAGI, per germline. V gave up 5 bases and J gave up 0 bases, with 8 bases separating them. CDR3 protein: CASSVSGSYEQYF. CDR3 coding DNA: TGTGCCAGCAGTGTTTCGGGCTCCTACGAGCAGTACTTC.

The V gene is TRBV7-2, the J gene TRBJ2-7; TRBD1 matches 8 bases. The CDR3 loop spans 12 amino acids. Germline V lookup: CDR1 SGHTA, CDR2 FQGNSA. V was pared by 4 bases and J by 5 bases, with 1 base of the junction left unmatched. For the CDR3, the DNA is TGTGCCAGCAGCTCGACAGGGGACGAGCAGTACTTC. It is translated as CASSSTGDEQYF.

The CDR3: CASSSNPGGLYDNEQFF. For the CDR3, the DNA is TGTGCCAGCAGCTCAAACCCCGGGGGGCTGTATGACAATGAGCAGTTCTTC. V is TRBV11-3 and J is TRBJ2-1; possible D gene TRBD2, 7 bases. The CDR3 covers 17 residues. Between the trimmed V and J ends, which lost 4 bases and 5 bases, there was a span of 21 bases. Germline-derived CDR1 and CDR2 are SGHNT and YENEEA.

V is TRBV7-3 and J is TRBJ2-7, with 9 bases that match TRBD1. In germline, CDR1 is SGHTA, CDR2 FQGTGA. CDR3 length: 15 residues. With V trimmed by 4 bases and J by 4 bases, 8 bases remained unmatched. Written as DNA, the CDR3 is TGTGCCAGCAGCTCGGGACAGGGTCTTCATTACGAGCAGTACTTC. Amino acids: CASSSGQGLHYEQYF.

V is TRBV5-1 and J is TRBJ2-7, with 16 positions matching TRBD2. CDR3 length equals 18 residues. Germline V gives CDR1 SGHRS, CDR2 YFSETQ. After removal of 4 bases from V and 9 bases from J, the junction contained 16 bases not matched to a gene. In DNA form, the CDR3 reads TGCGCCAGCAGCCCTGGGACAGCGGGACTAGCGGGAGGGCCCTGGCAGTACTTC. Residues: CASSPGTAGLAGGPWQYF.

With regard to this clone: A junction end diverges from the germline sequence, so it may reflect a read error. The chain combines TRBV2 with TRBJ2-3, with 8 bases that match TRBD2. Germline V CDR1 and CDR2: SNHLY, FYNNEI. This CDR3 spans 17 amino acids. The CDR3 is CASSEEGSGSGSDTQYF. Written as DNA, the CDR3 is TGTGCCAGCAGCGAAGAGGGAAGCGGGAGCGGGTCAGATACGCAGTATTTT.

This chain uses TRBV7-9 with TRBJ1-1; a weak D match, TRBD1 (5 bases). The CDR3 covers 13 residues. Germline V gene lookup returns CDR1 SEHNR and CDR2 FQNEAQ (reference sequence). The V end lost 3 bases, the J end lost 7 bases, and 12 bases lay between the germline ends. The CDR3 region is CASSLDQGGEAFF. The DNA of the CDR3 is TGTGCCAGCAGCTTGGATCAGGGAGGTGAAGCTTTCTTT.

The J gene is TRBJ2-7, the V gene TRBV11-3, with unresolved D. CDR1 and CDR2 from the germline V gene are SGHNT and YENEEA. The CDR3 covers 14 residues. V lost 1 base to trimming and J lost 2 bases, with 9 bases between them. The CDR3 is CASSLVGGTYEQYF. CDR3 sequence (DNA): TGTGCCAGCAGCTTAGTCGGCGGTACCTACGAGCAGTACTTC.

The chain has TRBV7-3 and TRBJ2-1; no firm D call. The germline gives CDR1 SGHTA, CDR2 FQGTGA. The CDR3 length is 13 residues. Deletions cut 0 bases from V and 4 bases from J, with 4 bases between. The CDR3 reads CASSLTGYNEQFF. As DNA, the CDR3 is TGTGCCAGCAGCTTAACCGGGTACAATGAGCAGTTCTTC.

V and J are TRBV2 and TRBJ1-2; TRBD1 agrees at 10 bases. The CDR3 spans 14 residues. J gave up 2 bases and V 8 bases, and 5 bases lay outside the gene matches. The V gene's germline CDR1 is SNHLY and CDR2 FYNNEI. In DNA, the CDR3 is TGTGCCAGCGGGACAGGGGCCCTCAACTATGGCTACACCTTC. Its protein is CASGTGALNYGYTF.

This chain links TRBV5-1 with TRBJ2-1; TRBD2 matches 8 bases. CDR1 is SGHRS and CDR2 is YFSETQ in the germline V gene. The V and J ends lost 7 bases and 3 bases, in that order; junction bases with no gene match: 15. This CDR3 is 17 amino acids long. The CDR3 protein is CASAATSALEVYNEQFF. Written as DNA, the CDR3 is TGCGCCAGCGCCGCGACTAGCGCCCTAGAGGTCTACAATGAGCAGTTCTTC.

The chain carries TRBV6-6 and TRBJ2-1, with 9 bases identical to TRBD2. V was clipped by 5 bases and J by 6 bases; unmatched bases: 8. This CDR3 is built from 15 residues. Germline lookup yields CDR1 MNHNY and CDR2 SVGAGI (reference sequence). The CDR3 DNA reads as TGTGCCAGCAGTACAACCGGGACTAGCATCAATGAGCAGTTCTTC. Protein sequence: CASSTTGTSINEQFF.

V gene TRBV14 combines with J gene TRBJ1-1; the D gene is possibly TRBD1 (5 bases). V lost 0 bases and J lost 0, with 17 bases in between. Germline loops: CDR1 SGHDN, CDR2 FVKESK. This CDR3 is built from 18 residues. The DNA for the CDR3 is TGTGCCAGCAGCCAAGAGTCCCCTGGTGAAGGGGTGAACACTGAAGCTTTCTTT. This gives the protein CASSQESPGEGVNTEAFF.